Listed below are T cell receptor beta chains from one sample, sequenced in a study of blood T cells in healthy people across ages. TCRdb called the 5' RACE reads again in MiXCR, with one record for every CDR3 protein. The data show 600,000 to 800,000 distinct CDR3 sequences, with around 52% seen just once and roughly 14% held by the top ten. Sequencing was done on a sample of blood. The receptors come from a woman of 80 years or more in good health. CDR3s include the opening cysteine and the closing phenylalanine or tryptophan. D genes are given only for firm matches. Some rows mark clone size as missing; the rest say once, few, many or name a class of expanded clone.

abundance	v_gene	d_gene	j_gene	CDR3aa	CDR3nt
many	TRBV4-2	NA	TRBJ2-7	CASSQDQRSYEQYF	TGTGCCAGCAGCCAAGATCAGCGGAGCTACGAGCAGTACTTC
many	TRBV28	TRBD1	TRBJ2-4	CASSTGEWAKNIQYF	TGTGCCAGCAGCACAGGGGAGTGGGCCAAAAACATTCAGTACTTC
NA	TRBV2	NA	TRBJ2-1	CASRVQANEQFF	TGTGCCAGCAGGGTACAGGCTAATGAGCAGTTCTTC
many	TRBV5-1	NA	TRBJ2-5	CASSSDGQKETQYF	TGCGCCAGCAGCTCGGACGGACAGAAAGAGACCCAGTACTTC
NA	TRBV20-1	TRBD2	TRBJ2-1	CSARRGSGRDEQFF	TGCAGTGCTAGAAGAGGCAGCGGGAGGGATGAGCAGTTCTTC
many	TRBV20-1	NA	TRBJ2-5	CSGTGNQETQYF	TGCAGTGGTACAGGGAATCAAGAGACCCAGTACTTC
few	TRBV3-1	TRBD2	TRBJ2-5	CASSPRGLAGQETQYF	TGTGCCAGCAGCCCCAGGGGACTAGCGGGACAAGAGACCCAGTACTTC
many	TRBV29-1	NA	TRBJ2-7	CSVEGLGASSEQYF	TGCAGCGTTGAGGGGTTGGGCGCGTCGAGCGAGCAGTACTTC
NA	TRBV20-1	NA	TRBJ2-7	CSAEDDYEQYF	TGCAGTGCTGAAGACGACTACGAGCAGTACTTC
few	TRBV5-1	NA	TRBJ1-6	CASSFRAGDNSPLHF	TGCGCCAGCAGCTTTCGGGCAGGGGATAATTCACCCCTCCACTTT
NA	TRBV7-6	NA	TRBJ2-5	CASSLRRGETQYF	TGTGCCAGCAGCTTACGGAGGGGTGAGACCCAGTACTTC
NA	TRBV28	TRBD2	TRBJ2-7	CASSVAGVSEQYF	TGTGCCAGCAGTGTAGCGGGAGTCAGCGAGCAGTACTTC
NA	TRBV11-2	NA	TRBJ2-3	CASSLTQGTDTQYF	TGTGCCAGCAGCTTAACCCAGGGCACAGATACGCAGTATTTT
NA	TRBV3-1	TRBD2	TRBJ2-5	CASSQLLKREGTQYF	TGTGCCAGCAGCCAACTGCTGAAGCGGGAGGGGACCCAGTACTTC
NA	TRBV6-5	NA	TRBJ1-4	CASGTPPNEKLFF	TGTGCCAGCGGGACGCCTCCGAATGAAAAACTGTTTTTT
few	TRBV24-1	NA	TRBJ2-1	CATSGVGVVNEQFF	TGTGCCACCAGTGGGGTAGGGGTTGTCAATGAGCAGTTCTTC
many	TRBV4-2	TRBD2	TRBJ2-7	CASSQDPSGRASEQYF	TGTGCCAGCAGCCAAGATCCTAGCGGGAGGGCCAGCGAGCAGTACTTC
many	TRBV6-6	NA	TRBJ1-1	CASSYSTGEAFF	TGTGCCAGCAGTTACTCTACCGGGGAAGCTTTCTTT
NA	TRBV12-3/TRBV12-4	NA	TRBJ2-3	CASSYRGSVTTDTQYF	TGTGCCAGCAGTTACCGGGGTAGCGTGACCACAGATACGCAGTATTTT
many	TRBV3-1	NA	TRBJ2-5	CASSQEGETQYF	TGTGCCAGCAGCCAAGAAGGGGAGACCCAGTACTTC
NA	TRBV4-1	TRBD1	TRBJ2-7	CASSQRNRGPYEQYF	TGCGCCAGCAGCCAAAGGAACAGGGGCCCCTACGAGCAGTACTTC